This TCR beta chain was documented in a study of shared clonotypes between healthy human individuals. The naive CD8 population came from CD45RO-negative cells selected for CCR7, without terminally differentiated effector memory CD45RA+ cells. The CDR3 covers 16 residues. The germline V and J ends were trimmed by 3 bases and 0 bases, with 13 bases remaining between them. Looked up from germline, CDR1 is MDHEN and CDR2 is SYDVKM. Assay used: immunoSEQ multiplex PCR; TCRdb lists only in-frame clones, some missing. The sample includes some 2 million clones, approximately 95% of them seen just once. The sample comprised naive CD8+ T cells sorted from blood. The TCR sequence derives from a man between 18 and 29 years old in good health. This rearrangement joins TRBV28 to TRBJ2-3; TRBD1 is a possible D gene (6 bases). The CDR3 DNA sequence: TGTGCCAGCAGTTTGGCCCCCCAGGGGAGCACAGATACGCAGTATTTT. It yields the protein CASSLAPQGSTDTQYF.